The 24 T cell receptor beta chains below come from one sample, sequenced in a study of identical twins. TCRdb re-analysed the 5' RACE reads in MiXCR, keeping a single row per CDR3 protein. This sample carries more than 1.5 million distinct CDR3 sequences, about 32% of them seen once, and the ten largest clones take less than 0.35%. The sample taken for sequencing was cord blood. The receptor source for this set is a newborn girl in good health.

This chain uses TRBV15 with TRBJ2-7, with a tentative D call TRBD2 (6 bases). Gene TRBJ2-5 matches the end of the DNA better, so the J call may be wrong. Per germline, CDR1 LNHNV and CDR2 YYDKDF (reference sequence). The CDR3 covers 17 residues. DNA of the CDR3: TGTGCCACCCAAGGTACTTTCGGGAGAACAGACCGGGTGACCCAGTACTTC. Its protein is CATQGTFGRTDRVTQYF.

The chain recombines TRBV7-8 with TRBJ1-1, with no clear D. V was shortened by 6 bases and J by 5 bases, with 16 bases between the two germline ends. CDR1 and CDR2 (germline): SGHVS, FQNEAQ. The CDR3 has 14 residues. The CDR3 is CASSTPSGETEAFF. CDR3 in DNA: TGTGCCAGCAGTACCCCGAGTGGGGAGACTGAAGCTTTCTTT.

V is TRBV5-1 and J is TRBJ2-5; D is undetermined. The germline CDR1 and CDR2 sequences are SGHRS and YFSETQ. This CDR3 comprises 17 residues. Trimming shortened V by 2 bases and J by 11 bases, and 28 bases separated the two germline ends. CDR3 nucleotides: TGCGCCAGCAGCTTTTACTCTAGTCTCTTGGGCTCCTACGGGCAGTACTTC. Translating gives CASSFYSSLLGSYGQYF.

In this sample, this clonotype turned up a few times. V is TRBV18 and J is TRBJ2-3; maybe TRBD2 (6 bases). The length of the CDR3 is 16 residues. The germline CDR1 and CDR2 sequences are KGHSH and LQKENI. The V end lost 2 bases, the J end lost 1 base, and 13 bases lay between the germline ends. CDR3 sequence (DNA): TGTGCCAGCTCACCAATACCGGGAGTGGGCACAGATACGCAGTATTTT. Protein sequence: CASSPIPGVGTDTQYF.

Only a few counts were recorded for this clonotype. Here the CDR3 DNA reads TGCGCCAGCAGCTTGGGGGGACAGGGACAGGGCTATGGCTACACCTTC. This sequence encodes CASSLGGQGQGYGYTF. V gene TRBV5-1 combines with J gene TRBJ1-2; 9 bases line up with TRBD1. The CDR3 consists of 16 residues. The junction had 7 bases not matched to a gene; V was cut back by 0 bases and J by 4 bases. Germline lookup yields CDR1 SGHRS and CDR2 YFSETQ.

The chain links TRBV5-1 to TRBJ2-7; TRBD2 might be the D (7 bases). The V gene lost 0 bases and the J gene lost 4 bases, with 20 bases spanning the gap. Germline CDR1 SGHRS, CDR2 YFSETQ. This CDR3 is 17 amino acids long. CDR3 sequence (DNA): TGCGCCAGCAGCTTGGCCAGGGGAGCGGGGCCACATTACGAGCAGTACTTC. This sequence encodes CASSLARGAGPHYEQYF.

V usage is TRBV28 and J usage is TRBJ1-1, with D unresolved. Trimming pared 1 base from V and 5 bases from J, leaving 5 bases between. The germline V gene encodes CDR1 MDHEN and CDR2 SYDVKM. This CDR3 region has 12 residues. The CDR3 region has the DNA TGTGCCAGCAGTTTATCTCTAACTGAAGCTTTCTTT. It yields the protein CASSLSLTEAFF.

This chain uses TRBV6-6 with TRBJ2-3, with a possible D match to TRBD2 (5 bases). V lost 2 bases and J lost 0, with 15 bases in between. Germline V CDR1 and CDR2: MNHNY, SVGAGI (reference sequence). The CDR3 extends over 17 amino acids. CDR3: CASSYRGWADSTDTQYF. In DNA form, the CDR3 reads TGTGCCAGCAGTTACCGAGGGTGGGCGGATAGCACAGATACGCAGTATTTT.

The CDR3 DNA reads TGTGCCAGCAGTTACTCGTTAGGATCTAGCGGGAAGGGTGAGCAGTTCTTC. This codes for CASSYSLGSSGKGEQFF. The chain uses TRBV6-6 and TRBJ2-1, with TRBD2 matching 9 bases. The CDR3 extends over 17 amino acids. After removal of 0 bases from V and 9 bases from J, the junction contained 12 bases not matched to a gene. Germline CDR1 MNHNY, CDR2 SVGAGI (reference sequence).

The chain links TRBV6-1 to TRBJ2-1; D is unclear. The J call may not be correct, given that the DNA end is closer to TRBJ2-7. This CDR3 contains 18 residues. From germline, CDR1 is MNHNS and CDR2 SASEGT. CDR3 nucleotides: TGTGCCAGCAGTGAAGGATTTTTTCAGGTGAGCTCCTACAATGAGCAGTACTTC. This sequence encodes CASSEGFFQVSSYNEQYF.

This clonotype was seen a few times. The chain combines TRBV7-2 with TRBJ2-1, with D possibly matching TRBD2 (6 bases). CDR3 length: 16 amino acids. Between the trimmed V and J ends, which lost 1 base and 3 bases, there was a span of 13 bases. The V gene's germline CDR1 is SGHTA and CDR2 FQGNSA. The CDR3 DNA sequence: TGTGCCAGCAGCTTAGGGGGGGTTTACGACTACAATGAGCAGTTCTTC. Translated, it gives CASSLGGVYDYNEQFF.

The CDR3 bases are TGTGCCAGCAGCTTAGTAGTACAGGAACATGGCTACACCTTC. Translated: CASSLVVQEHGYTF. V is TRBV11-2 and J is TRBJ1-2; TRBD1 might be the D (5 bases). This CDR3 is built from 14 residues. Germline-derived CDR1 and CDR2 are SGHAT and FQNNGV. Trimming removed 1 base from V and 6 bases from J, with 12 bases in between.

The chain recombines TRBV24-1 with TRBJ2-3; D is tentatively TRBD1 or TRBD2 (5 bases each). Germline assignment: CDR1 KGHDR and CDR2 SFDVKD. The CDR3 consists of 15 residues. V shed 9 bases and J shed 2 bases, with 17 bases lying between them. CDR3 sequence (DNA): TGTGCCACCCTAACACAAGAGGGGCCCACAGATACGCAGTATTTT. Its protein is CATLTQEGPTDTQYF.

This sequence joins TRBV10-3 and TRBJ1-5; 8 bases line up with TRBD1. Germline V gene sequence: CDR1 ENHRY, CDR2 SYGVKD. Unmatched junction bases numbered 5, after V lost 6 bases and J lost 4 bases. CDR3 length equals 14 residues. The CDR3: CAIREQGVNQPQHF. As DNA, the CDR3 is TGTGCCATCAGGGAACAGGGGGTGAATCAGCCCCAGCATTTT.

This chain links TRBV11-2 with TRBJ1-1; weak D call: TRBD1 (5 bases). Trimming removed 5 bases from V and 0 bases from J, with 13 bases in between. Germline-derived CDR1 and CDR2 are SGHAT and FQNNGV. The CDR3 totals 15 residues. As DNA, the CDR3 is TGTGCCAGCAGCCCCAGACAGCGGCTGAACACTGAAGCTTTCTTT. Translation gives CASSPRQRLNTEAFF.

This clonotype appeared many times. The V and J genes are TRBV29-1 and TRBJ2-3; the match to TRBD1 covers 7 bases. This CDR3 contains 13 residues. After removal of 1 base from V and 5 bases from J, the junction contained 3 bases not matched to a gene. CDR1 is SQVTM, CDR2 ANQGSEA, per germline. The CDR3, as DNA: TGCAGCGTTGAAGGTCGGACAGGAGATACGCAGTATTTT. It yields the protein CSVEGRTGDTQYF.

The chain uses TRBV7-3 and TRBJ2-7; D unclear. The germline V gene has CDR1 SGHTA and CDR2 FQGTGA. The CDR3 runs to 15 residues. Trimming took 5 bases from V and 0 from J, leaving 14 bases between them. The CDR3 DNA follows: TGTGCCAGCAGCGTGGCCAGGTTTAACTCCTACGAGCAGTACTTC. Its protein product is CASSVARFNSYEQYF.

This clonotype came up a few times. The chain has TRBV24-1 and TRBJ2-3; TRBD2 aligns across 9 bases. Germline V CDR1 and CDR2: KGHDR, SFDVKD. Losses at the gene ends were 2 bases for V and 1 base for J; bases not matched to a gene: 3. The CDR3 is 16 amino acids. In DNA form, the CDR3 reads TGTGCCACCAGTGATTCAAGACTAGCGGGCACAGATACGCAGTATTTT. The encoded protein is CATSDSRLAGTDTQYF.

The table lists this clonotype with a few counts. The chain couples TRBV20-1 to TRBJ2-5; tentatively, D is TRBD2 (5 bases). The J call may not be correct, given that the DNA end is closer to TRBJ2-7. The CDR3 is 15 residues long. Germline-derived CDR1 and CDR2 are DFQATT and SNEGSKA (reference sequence). The CDR3 coding sequence is TGCAGTGCTAGAGATTGGCCGGGGTTAATAGGCGAGCAGTACTTC. It translates to CSARDWPGLIGEQYF.

This clonotype was seen ten or more times. The V and J genes are TRBV20-1 and TRBJ2-7; D unresolved. The V gene lost 6 bases and the J gene lost 9 bases, with 15 bases spanning the gap. Germline assignment: CDR1 DFQATT and CDR2 SNEGSKA (reference sequence). The CDR3 is 11 amino acids. The CDR3 nucleotides are TGCAGTGCCCACTCTCAGGTGGGGCAGTACTTC. Protein product: CSAHSQVGQYF.

The chain recombines TRBV7-2 with TRBJ2-7; D could derive from TRBD1 or TRBD2 (5 bases each). CDR1 SGHTA and CDR2 FQGNSA come from the germline V gene. The germline V and J ends were trimmed by 2 bases and 0 bases, with 14 bases remaining between them. The CDR3 runs 16 residues. CDR3 in amino acids: CASSLYGGTLSYEQYF. Here the CDR3 DNA reads TGTGCCAGCAGCTTATATGGTGGGACCCTCTCCTACGAGCAGTACTTC.

This clonotype was detected a few times. V usage is TRBV27 and J usage is TRBJ2-1; 7 bases map to TRBD1. V gave up 3 bases and J gave up 5 bases; unmatched junction bases: 7. This CDR3 spans 15 amino acids. Per germline, CDR1 MNHEY and CDR2 SMNVEV (reference sequence). CDR3 DNA sequence: TGTGCCAGCAGTTTCCACGGACAGGAAGACAATGAGCAGTTCTTC. This translates into CASSFHGQEDNEQFF.

This clonotype was detected only a few times. The DNA for the CDR3 is TGTGCCAGCAGTTACTCGTCGGCTAGCGGATTCTACGAGCAGTACTTC. Translated: CASSYSSASGFYEQYF. This chain uses TRBV6-2 or TRBV6-3 with TRBJ2-7; TRBD2 aligns across 7 bases. Germline-derived CDR1 and CDR2 are MNHEY and SVGEGT. The CDR3 runs 16 residues. V trimming: 0 bases; J trimming: 3 bases; junction bases outside the gene matches: 8.

Concerning this clonotype itself: This sequence may be a read error, since a much larger clone differs from it by one base. This chain uses TRBV4-2 with TRBJ2-4; D call uncertain. The CDR3 has 13 amino acids. Germline lookup yields CDR1 LGHNA and CDR2 YNFKEQ. V dropped 0 bases and J dropped 13 bases, with 13 bases sitting between them. CDR3 region: CASSQETNNEQYF. CDR3 DNA: TGTGCCAGCAGCCAAGAAACCAACAATGAGCAGTACTTC.